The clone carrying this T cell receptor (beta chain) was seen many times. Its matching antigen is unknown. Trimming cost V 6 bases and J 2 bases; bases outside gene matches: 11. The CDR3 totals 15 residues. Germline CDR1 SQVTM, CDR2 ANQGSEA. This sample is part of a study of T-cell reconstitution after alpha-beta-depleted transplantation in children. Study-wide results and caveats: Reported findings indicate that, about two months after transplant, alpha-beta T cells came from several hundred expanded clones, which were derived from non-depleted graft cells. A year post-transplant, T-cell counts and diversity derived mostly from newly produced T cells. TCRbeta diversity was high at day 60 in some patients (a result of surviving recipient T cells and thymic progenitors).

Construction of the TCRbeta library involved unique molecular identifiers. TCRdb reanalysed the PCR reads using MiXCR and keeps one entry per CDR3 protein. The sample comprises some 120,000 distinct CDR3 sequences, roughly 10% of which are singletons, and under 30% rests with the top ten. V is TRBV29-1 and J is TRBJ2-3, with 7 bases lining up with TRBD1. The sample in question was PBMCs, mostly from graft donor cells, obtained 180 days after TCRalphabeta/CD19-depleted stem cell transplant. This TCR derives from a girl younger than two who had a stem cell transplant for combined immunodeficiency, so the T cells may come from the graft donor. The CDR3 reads CSVAGTAKNTDTQYF. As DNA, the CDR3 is TGCAGCGTCGCTGGGACAGCGAAGAACACAGATACGCAGTATTTT.